This T cell receptor beta chain was sequenced for a study of blood T cell repertoires in COVID-19. Original processing methods: Reference gene primer amplification gave estimated nucleated cell counts. Clones were read by immunoSEQ multiplex PCR, and TCRdb kept only the in-frame ones, dropping some. The D gene and trimming were derived from the DNA, and the V and J assignments and clone size from that table. The sample has about 170,000 clones, roughly 80% seen once. V gave up 4 bases and J gave up 9 bases; unmatched junction bases: 11. Germline V gene lookup returns CDR1 MNHNS and CDR2 SASEGT. The CDR3 covers 16 residues.

The specimen was peripheral blood. This receptor was obtained from a woman aged 80 or over with COVID-19, enrolled during active disease. J is TRBJ2-1 and V is TRBV6-1; the match to TRBD2 covers 11 bases. This chain's CDR3 is CASSASTSGSLVEQFF. The CDR3 coding sequence is TGTGCCAGCAGTGCCTCCACTAGCGGGAGTCTGGTTGAGCAGTTCTTC.